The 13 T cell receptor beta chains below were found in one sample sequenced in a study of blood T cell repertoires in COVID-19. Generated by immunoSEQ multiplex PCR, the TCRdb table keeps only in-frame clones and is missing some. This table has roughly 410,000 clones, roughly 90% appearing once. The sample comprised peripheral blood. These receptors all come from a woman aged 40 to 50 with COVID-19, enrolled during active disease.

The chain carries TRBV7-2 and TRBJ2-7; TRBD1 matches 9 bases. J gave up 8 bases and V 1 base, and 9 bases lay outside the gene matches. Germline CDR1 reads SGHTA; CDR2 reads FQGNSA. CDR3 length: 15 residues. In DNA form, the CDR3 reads TGTGCCAGCAGCTTAGTAGGGGGACAGGGTATCAAGCAGTACTTC. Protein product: CASSLVGGQGIKQYF.

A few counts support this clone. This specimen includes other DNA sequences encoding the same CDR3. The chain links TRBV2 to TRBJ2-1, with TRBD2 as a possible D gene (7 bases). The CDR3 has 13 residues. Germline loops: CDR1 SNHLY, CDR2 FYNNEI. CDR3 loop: CATGRGSYNEQFF. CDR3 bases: TGTGCTACAGGGAGGGGCTCCTACAATGAGCAGTTCTTC.

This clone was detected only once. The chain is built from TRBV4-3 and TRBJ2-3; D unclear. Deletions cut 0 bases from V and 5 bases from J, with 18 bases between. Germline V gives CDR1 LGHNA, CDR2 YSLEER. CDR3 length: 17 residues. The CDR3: CASSQEAFTAGVDTQYF. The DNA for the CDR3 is TGCGCCAGCAGCCAAGAGGCGTTCACGGCCGGAGTAGATACGCAGTATTTT.

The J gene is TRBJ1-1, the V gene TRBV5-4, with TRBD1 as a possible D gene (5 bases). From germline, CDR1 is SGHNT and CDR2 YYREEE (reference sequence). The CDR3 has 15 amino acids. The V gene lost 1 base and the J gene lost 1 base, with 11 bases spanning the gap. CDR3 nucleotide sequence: TGTGCCAGCAGCTTGACTCGGGGGGGGAACACTGAAGCTTTCTTT. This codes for CASSLTRGGNTEAFF.

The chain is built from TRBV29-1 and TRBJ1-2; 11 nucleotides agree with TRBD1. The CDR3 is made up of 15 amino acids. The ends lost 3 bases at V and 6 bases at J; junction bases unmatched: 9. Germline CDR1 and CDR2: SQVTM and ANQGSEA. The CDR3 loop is CSVERGTGGEDGYTF. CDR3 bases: TGCAGCGTTGAGAGGGGGACAGGGGGAGAGGATGGCTACACCTTC.

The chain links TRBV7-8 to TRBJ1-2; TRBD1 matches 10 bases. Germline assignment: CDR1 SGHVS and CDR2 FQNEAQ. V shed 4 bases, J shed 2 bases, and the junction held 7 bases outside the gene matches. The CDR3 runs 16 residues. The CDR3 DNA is TGTGCCAGCAGCTCGGCTCCGGGACAGGGGAACTATGGCTACACCTTC. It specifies CASSSAPGQGNYGYTF.

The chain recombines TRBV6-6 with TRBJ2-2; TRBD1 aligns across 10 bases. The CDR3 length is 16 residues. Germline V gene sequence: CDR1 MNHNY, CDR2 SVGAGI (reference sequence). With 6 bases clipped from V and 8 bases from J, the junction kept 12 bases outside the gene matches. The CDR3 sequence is CASSETGGLPLGELFF. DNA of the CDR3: TGTGCCAGCAGCGAGACAGGGGGCCTCCCTTTGGGGGAGCTGTTTTTT.

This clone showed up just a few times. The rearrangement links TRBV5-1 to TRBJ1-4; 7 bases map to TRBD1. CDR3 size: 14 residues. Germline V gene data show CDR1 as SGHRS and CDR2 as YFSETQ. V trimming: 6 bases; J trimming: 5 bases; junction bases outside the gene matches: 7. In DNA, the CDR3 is TGCGCCAGCAATTCCGGGACAGCGAATGAAAAACTGTTTTTT. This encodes CASNSGTANEKLFF.

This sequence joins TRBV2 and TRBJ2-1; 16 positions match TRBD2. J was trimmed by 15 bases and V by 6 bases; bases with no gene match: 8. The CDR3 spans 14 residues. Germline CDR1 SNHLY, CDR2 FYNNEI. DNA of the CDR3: TGTGCCAGCAGCCCCGGGACTAGCGGGGGGGTCGGGTTCTTC. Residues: CASSPGTSGGVGFF. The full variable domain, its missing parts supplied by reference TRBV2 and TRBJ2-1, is EPEVTQTPSHQVTQMGQEVILRCVPISNHLYFYWYRQILGQKVEFLVSFYNNEISEKSEIFDDQFSVERPDGSNFTLKIRSTKLEDSAMYFCASSPGTSGGVGFFGPGTRLTVL.

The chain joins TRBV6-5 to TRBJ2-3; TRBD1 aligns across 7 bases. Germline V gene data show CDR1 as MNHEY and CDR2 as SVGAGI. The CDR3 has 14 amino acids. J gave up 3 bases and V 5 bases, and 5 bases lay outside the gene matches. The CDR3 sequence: CASSPMTGTDTQYF. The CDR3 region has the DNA TGTGCCAGCAGTCCGATGACAGGGACAGATACGCAGTATTTT.

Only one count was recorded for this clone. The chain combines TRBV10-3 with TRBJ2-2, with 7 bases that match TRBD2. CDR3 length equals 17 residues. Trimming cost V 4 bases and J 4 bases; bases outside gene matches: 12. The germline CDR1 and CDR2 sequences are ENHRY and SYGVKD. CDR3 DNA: TGTGCCATCAGTGCCCCGCGGGCGGGAGTGGGCACCGGGGAGCTGTTTTTT. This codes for CAISAPRAGVGTGELFF.

The CDR3 bases are TGTGCCTGGAATGAGGGCCATCAGCCCCAGCATTTT. It yields the protein CAWNEGHQPQHF. The gene calls are TRBV30 and TRBJ1-5; D not certain. The V gene's germline CDR1 is GTSNPN and CDR2 SVGIG (reference sequence). The CDR3 loop spans 12 amino acids. V was cut by 4 bases and J by 5 bases, with 9 bases left in between.

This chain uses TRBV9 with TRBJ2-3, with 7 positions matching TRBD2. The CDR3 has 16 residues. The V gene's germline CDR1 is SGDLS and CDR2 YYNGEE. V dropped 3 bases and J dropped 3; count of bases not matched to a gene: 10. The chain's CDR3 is CASSGEGRSETDTQYF. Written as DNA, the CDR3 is TGTGCCAGCAGCGGGGAGGGTCGCAGCGAGACAGATACGCAGTATTTT.